One sample yielded the 14 T cell receptor beta chains listed below, sequenced in a study of cytomegalovirus exposure and HLA in healthy donors. The PCR was carried out with 60 Vbeta primers and 13 Jbeta primers. TCRdb keeps only in-frame clones here, not all; method: immunoSEQ multiplex PCR. The data show under 200,000 clones, approximately 82% seen once. Sequenced: PBMCs. These receptors all stem from a male donor in good health and CMV-seronegative.

This clone showed up just a few times. V usage is TRBV27 and J usage is TRBJ2-1, with 16 positions matching TRBD2. This CDR3 comprises 18 residues. V was clipped by 2 bases and J by 5 bases; unmatched bases: 6. Germline V CDR1 and CDR2: MNHEY, SMNVEV (reference sequence). CDR3 in DNA: TGTGCCAGCAGTTTAGGGACTAGCGGGGGGGCGGCCCACAATGAGCAGTTCTTC. This sequence encodes CASSLGTSGGAAHNEQFF.

This chain links TRBV30 with TRBJ2-2; 10 bases are a match to TRBD2. J was trimmed by 1 base and V by 3 bases; bases with no gene match: 2. Germline V gene lookup returns CDR1 GTSNPN and CDR2 SVGIG (reference sequence). This CDR3 has 15 amino acids. The CDR3, as DNA: TGTGCCTGGAGAGCGGGAGGGGTGAACACCGGGGAGCTGTTTTTT. Translated: CAWRAGGVNTGELFF.

The genes are TRBV4-2 and TRBJ1-2, with 8 bases aligning to TRBD1. Losses at the gene ends were 0 bases for V and 7 bases for J; bases not matched to a gene: 4. The CDR3 runs to 14 residues. Germline V gives CDR1 LGHNA, CDR2 YNFKEQ. The CDR3 DNA sequence: TGTGCCAGCAGCCAAGAGGACAGGGCTCCTGGCTACACCTTC. Translating gives CASSQEDRAPGYTF.

This chain connects TRBV5-8 to TRBJ1-6; D uncertain. Germline CDR1 SGHTS, CDR2 YDEGEE. V was cut by 2 bases and J by 9 bases, with 15 bases left in between. The CDR3 consists of 15 residues. The CDR3 bases are TGTGCCAGCAGCTTACTCCGGGGTGCGAGTTCACCCCTCCACTTT. Amino acids: CASSLLRGASSPLHF.

This chain uses TRBV25-1 with TRBJ2-7, with 11 bases fitting TRBD1. The CDR3 covers 15 residues. V shed 3 bases, J shed 4 bases, and the junction held 5 bases outside the gene matches. Per the germline V gene, CDR1 is MGHDK and CDR2 is SYGVNS. The CDR3 DNA follows: TGTGCCAGCAGTGATCCGGGACAGGGGGATTACGAGCAGTACTTC. Its translation: CASSDPGQGDYEQYF.

The V call is TRBV5-8, the J call TRBJ1-2, with D possibly TRBD1 on 5 matching bases. V lost 5 bases and J lost 4, with 12 bases in between. The length of the CDR3 is 13 residues. Germline CDR1 is SGHTS and CDR2 is YDEGEE. The CDR3 here is CASSWTTVYGYTF. CDR3 sequence (DNA): TGTGCCAGCAGTTGGACAACCGTCTATGGCTACACCTTC.

The rearrangement links TRBV2 to TRBJ1-2; possibly TRBD1 for D (5 bases). The germline V and J ends were trimmed by 2 bases and 3 bases, with 7 bases remaining between them. The germline V gene encodes CDR1 SNHLY and CDR2 FYNNEI. There are 13 residues in the CDR3. Here the CDR3 DNA reads TGTGCCAGCAGTGAACAGGGATACTATGGCTACACCTTC. Translated, it gives CASSEQGYYGYTF.

The chain couples TRBV7-2 to TRBJ2-3, with a possible D match to TRBD2 (6 bases). Germline V CDR1 and CDR2: SGHTA, FQGNSA. The CDR3 length is 16 residues. V was shortened by 2 bases and J by 2 bases, with 14 bases between the two germline ends. The CDR3 here is CASSLWGGKNTDTQYF. The CDR3 DNA reads as TGTGCCAGCAGCTTATGGGGCGGGAAGAACACAGATACGCAGTATTTT.

The sample holds a few counts of this clone. J is TRBJ1-4 and V is TRBV28, with D unclear. Germline V gives CDR1 MDHEN, CDR2 SYDVKM. V was clipped by 1 base and J by 8 bases, with 5 bases between them. This CDR3 has 12 amino acids. The CDR3 sequence is CASSLSQEKLFF. As DNA, the CDR3 is TGTGCCAGCAGTTTATCTCAGGAAAAACTGTTTTTT.

V usage is TRBV19 and J usage is TRBJ1-1; TRBD1 aligns across 7 bases. This CDR3 is built from 17 residues. Germline lookup yields CDR1 LNHDA and CDR2 SQIVND (reference sequence). J gave up 1 base and V 3 bases, and 11 bases lay outside the gene matches. The CDR3 loop is CASSMGGHDRANTEAFF. CDR3 coding DNA: TGTGCCAGTAGTATGGGTGGTCATGACAGGGCGAACACTGAAGCTTTCTTT.

The J gene is TRBJ2-1, the V gene TRBV7-9; D is uncertain. Trimming stripped 1 base from V and 0 bases from J, with 10 bases between. In germline, CDR1 is SEHNR, CDR2 FQNEAQ (reference sequence). There are 16 residues in the CDR3. The CDR3 is CASSLGLGSSYNEQFF. The CDR3 coding sequence is TGTGCCAGCAGCTTAGGTCTCGGTAGCTCCTACAATGAGCAGTTCTTC.

The rearrangement joins TRBV2 to TRBJ2-3; D uncertain. The ends were cut back, 5 bases at V and 2 bases at J, with 2 bases in the middle. Germline V gene data show CDR1 as SNHLY and CDR2 as FYNNEI. This CDR3 spans 11 amino acids. DNA of the CDR3: TGTGCCAGCAGTTACACAGATACGCAGTATTTT. It translates to CASSYTDTQYF. Full variable domain (missing parts from reference TRBV2 and TRBJ2-3): EPEVTQTPSHQVTQMGQEVILRCVPISNHLYFYWYRQILGQKVEFLVSFYNNEISEKSEIFDDQFSVERPDGSNFTLKIRSTKLEDSAMYFCASSYTDTQYFGPGTRLTVL.

The rearrangement links TRBV5-1 to TRBJ2-5, with a tentative D call TRBD1 (5 bases). The V gene lost 0 bases and the J gene lost 5 bases, with 14 bases spanning the gap. The CDR3 length is 15 residues. The V gene's germline CDR1 is SGHRS and CDR2 YFSETQ. The DNA for the CDR3 is TGCGCCAGCAGCTTGGGTTCTGGGGCAGGTGAGACCCAGTACTTC. As protein: CASSLGSGAGETQYF. The whole variable domain, filled in from reference TRBV5-1 and TRBJ2-5, reads KAGVTQTPRYLIKTRGQQVTLSCSPISGHRSVSWYQQTPGQGLQFLFEYFSETQRNKGNFPGRFSGRQFSNSRSEMNVSTLELGDSALYLCASSLGSGAGETQYFGPGTRLLVL.

A single count supports this clone. The V call is TRBV7-2, the J call TRBJ1-3; D not certain. The CDR3 totals 14 residues. With 5 bases removed from V and 0 bases from J, the gap between germline ends came to 8 bases. Germline values: CDR1 SGHTA, CDR2 FQGNSA. CDR3 bases: TGTGCCAGCAGCCCTAGATTCTCTGGAAACACCATATATTTT. It is translated as CASSPRFSGNTIYF.